The 27 T cell receptor beta chains in this list originate from one sample, sequenced in a study of T cells expressing NK-cell markers. With the 5' RACE reads reprocessed, TCRdb shows one record per CDR3 protein and no DNA. The sample data list about 390,000 distinct CDR3 sequences. Sequencing used blood T cells: a sorted CD56 or NKG2C T cell subset, CD4+ or CD8+ T cells, or bulk PBMC T cells (not recorded which). Source of these receptors: a woman aged 45-60 years in good health.

The V gene is TRBV29-1, the J gene TRBJ2-1; TCRdb's D gene call, TRBD2, goes unchecked for lack of DNA. Looked up from germline, CDR1 is SQVTM and CDR2 is ANQGSEA. The CDR3 is 14 amino acids. The chain's CDR3 is CSALLLTRTGEQFF.

V is TRBV27 and J is TRBJ2-7; TCRdb proposes TRBD2, but this gene call is untestable without DNA. This CDR3 has 15 residues. CDR1 is MNHEY and CDR2 is SMNVEV in the germline V gene (reference sequence). CDR3: CASSTQAGGGYEQYF.

The V call is TRBV20-1, the J call TRBJ2-1; checking the TCRdb D call of TRBD2 is not possible without DNA. The germline gives CDR1 DFQATT, CDR2 SNEGSKA (reference sequence). The CDR3 contains 12 residues. This chain's CDR3 is CSARGLAGVQFF.

V and J are TRBV29-1 and TRBJ1-2. The CDR3 runs to 13 residues. CDR1 and CDR2 from the germline V gene are SQVTM and ANQGSEA. CDR3 protein: CSVGAYTTYGYTF.

The V call is TRBV6-5, the J call TRBJ2-1; TCRdb indicates TRBD2, and absent DNA this call remains unverified. CDR1 is MNHEY, CDR2 SVGAGI, per germline. The CDR3 length is 15 residues. The CDR3 is CATLPSSGVYNEQFF.

The chain employs TRBV5-1 and TRBJ2-7; checking the TCRdb D call of TRBD2 is not possible without DNA. There are 16 residues in the CDR3. The germline V gene encodes CDR1 SGHRS and CDR2 YFSETQ. The CDR3 sequence: CASSLAMTSPTYEQYF.

V gene TRBV15 combines with J gene TRBJ2-7. The CDR3 sequence is 14 residues long. Germline-derived CDR1 and CDR2 are LNHNV and YYDKDF (reference sequence). CDR3 in amino acids: CATSRDKGNYEQYF.

This CDR3 reads CSVEVQGMAEQFF. The chain employs TRBV29-1 and TRBJ2-1; TCRdb reports TRBD1, a call that lacks DNA to check it against. Germline lookup yields CDR1 SQVTM and CDR2 ANQGSEA. The CDR3 is 13 amino acids.

V usage is TRBV6-5 and J usage is TRBJ2-3; TCRdb outputs TRBD2, but without DNA this stays unchecked. Germline CDR1 reads MNHEY; CDR2 reads SVGAGI. The CDR3 extends over 14 amino acids. The CDR3 reads CASSYGTPTDTQYF.

The CDR3 region is CATGNRWDTEAFF. The V call is TRBV24-1, the J call TRBJ1-1. Germline V gene lookup returns CDR1 KGHDR and CDR2 SFDVKD. The CDR3 sequence is 13 residues long.

The chain uses TRBV12-3 or TRBV12-4 and TRBJ2-3; absent DNA, TCRdb's TRBD1 call cannot be checked. This CDR3 has 15 amino acids. The CDR3 here is CASTATGYGGDTQYF.

The chain joins TRBV4-1 to TRBJ1-3. The germline gives CDR1 MGHRA, CDR2 YSYEKL. This CDR3 contains 15 residues. The CDR3 sequence: CASSPGPTSGNTIYF.

The rearrangement joins TRBV5-1 to TRBJ2-7; TCRdb designates TRBD1, a call that cannot be tested without DNA. The CDR3 contains 15 residues. Germline CDR1 and CDR2: SGHRS and YFSETQ. The CDR3 reads CASSLGTDRSGEQYF.

The chain uses TRBV2 and TRBJ2-6; TCRdb selects TRBD1, and the lack of DNA leaves this call unchecked. CDR3 length: 14 amino acids. Germline V gives CDR1 SNHLY, CDR2 FYNNEI. This CDR3 reads CASSDRGRANVLTF.

The chain is built from TRBV5-1 and TRBJ2-7. CDR1 SGHRS and CDR2 YFSETQ come from the germline V gene. The CDR3 loop spans 13 amino acids. The CDR3 spells CASSLAWTDEQYF. The full variable domain, in which reference TRBV5-1 and TRBJ2-7 provide the parts outside the CDR3, is KAGVTQTPRYLIKTRGQQVTLSCSPISGHRSVSWYQQTPGQGLQFLFEYFSETQRNKGNFPGRFSGRQFSNSRSEMNVSTLELGDSALYLCASSLAWTDEQYFGPGTRLTVT.

The V gene is TRBV14, the J gene TRBJ1-4. CDR3 length: 13 residues. Germline CDR1 SGHDN, CDR2 FVKESK. Here the CDR3 reads CASSQVSRAKLFF.

The chain carries TRBV4-1 and TRBJ2-3; TCRdb's D gene call, TRBD2, goes unchecked for lack of DNA. The CDR3 spans 17 residues. CDR1 and CDR2 from the germline V gene are MGHRA and YSYEKL. This CDR3 reads CASSQDGPSGSIDTQYF.

The gene calls are TRBV12-3 or TRBV12-4 and TRBJ2-5; without DNA, the TCRdb call of TRBD2 cannot be checked. The CDR3 sequence is 15 residues long. CDR3 loop: CASNRAGRPQETQYF.

V and J are TRBV24-1 and TRBJ2-2; the TCRdb call, TRBD2, lacks DNA for checking. Looked up from germline, CDR1 is KGHDR and CDR2 is SFDVKD. The CDR3 is 15 amino acids. CDR3 sequence reads: CATSDSGLNTGELFF.

CDR3 in amino acids: CASSLAPGLAGDDEQFF. This chain uses TRBV7-7 with TRBJ2-1; the D call of TRBD2 rests on TCRdb alone, since no DNA is present to check it. This CDR3 has 17 amino acids. CDR1 and CDR2 from the germline V gene are SSHAT and FNYEAQ (reference sequence).

This chain joins TRBV12-3 or TRBV12-4 and TRBJ2-3; the D call of TRBD1 rests on TCRdb alone, since no DNA is present to check it. The CDR3 spans 15 residues. The CDR3 loop reads CASSHTRVGTDTQYF.

The V and J genes are TRBV12-3 or TRBV12-4 and TRBJ1-1. This CDR3 is 12 amino acids long. CDR3 residues: CATSFGEGEAFF.

The chain is built from TRBV10-3 and TRBJ1-2; TCRdb returns TRBD1, unconfirmable since there is no DNA. Germline values: CDR1 ENHRY, CDR2 SYGVKD. This CDR3 is built from 15 residues. This CDR3 reads CAIRENRGGGYGYTF.

This CDR3 is CASSLSTSGKSSYNEQFF. The chain joins TRBV12-3 or TRBV12-4 to TRBJ2-1; no DNA is available, so the TRBD2 call from TCRdb remains unchecked. The CDR3 is made up of 18 amino acids.

This chain links TRBV3-1 with TRBJ2-5; with no DNA, the TCRdb D assignment of TRBD1 cannot be verified. The CDR3 is 15 amino acids. Germline CDR1 and CDR2: LGHDT and YNNKEL (reference sequence). The chain's CDR3 is CASSQNPGKAGTQYF.

The chain couples TRBV20-1 to TRBJ2-7; no DNA is available, so the TRBD1 call from TCRdb remains unchecked. The length of the CDR3 is 15 residues. The V gene's germline CDR1 is DFQATT and CDR2 SNEGSKA (reference sequence). The CDR3 region is CSAAPFSGTVYEQYF.

The chain joins TRBV2 to TRBJ2-2; as DNA is missing, the TRBD2 call by TCRdb cannot be tested. Germline V lookup: CDR1 SNHLY, CDR2 FYNNEI. This CDR3 comprises 14 residues. The CDR3 is CASSGLLRTGELFF.